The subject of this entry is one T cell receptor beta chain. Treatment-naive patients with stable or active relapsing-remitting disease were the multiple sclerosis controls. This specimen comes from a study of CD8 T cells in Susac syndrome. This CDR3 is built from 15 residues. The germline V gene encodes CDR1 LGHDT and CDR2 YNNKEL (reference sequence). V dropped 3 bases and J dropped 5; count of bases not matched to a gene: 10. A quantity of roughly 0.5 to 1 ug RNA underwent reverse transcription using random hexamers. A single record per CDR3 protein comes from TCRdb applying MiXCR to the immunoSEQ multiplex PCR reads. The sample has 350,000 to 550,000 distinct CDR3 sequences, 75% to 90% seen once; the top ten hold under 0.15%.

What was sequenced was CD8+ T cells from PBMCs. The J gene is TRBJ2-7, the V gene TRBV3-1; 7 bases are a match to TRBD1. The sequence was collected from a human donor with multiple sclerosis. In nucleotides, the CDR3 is TGTGCCAGCAGCCACGGAGCAGGGGGTCTCGACGAGCAGTACTTC. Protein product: CASSHGAGGLDEQYF.